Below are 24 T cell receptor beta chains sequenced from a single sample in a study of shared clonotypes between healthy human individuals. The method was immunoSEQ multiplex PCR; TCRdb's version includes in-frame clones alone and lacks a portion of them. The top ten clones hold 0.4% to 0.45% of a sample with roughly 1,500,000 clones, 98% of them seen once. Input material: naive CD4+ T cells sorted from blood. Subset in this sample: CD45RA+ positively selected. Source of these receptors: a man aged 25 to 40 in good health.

CDR3: CASSLGQGVGRQPQHF. The DNA of the CDR3 is TGTGCCAGCAGCCTGGGACAGGGGGTCGGTCGGCAGCCCCAGCATTTT. The chain employs TRBV28 and TRBJ1-5, with 11 nucleotides matching TRBD1. The V segment lost 6 bases and the J segment 7 bases; nucleotides outside the gene matches: 11. This CDR3 region has 16 residues. CDR1 and CDR2 (germline): MDHEN, SYDVKM.

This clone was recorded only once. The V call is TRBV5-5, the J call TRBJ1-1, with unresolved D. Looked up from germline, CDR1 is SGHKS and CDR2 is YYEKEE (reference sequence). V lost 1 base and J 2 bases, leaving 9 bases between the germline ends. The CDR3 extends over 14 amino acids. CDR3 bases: TGTGCCAGCAGCTTGTGGACGGGAAACACTGAAGCTTTCTTT. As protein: CASSLWTGNTEAFF.

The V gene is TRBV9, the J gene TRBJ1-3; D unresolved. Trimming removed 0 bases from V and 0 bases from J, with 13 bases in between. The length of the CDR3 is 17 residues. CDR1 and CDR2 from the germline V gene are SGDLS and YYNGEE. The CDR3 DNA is TGTGCCAGCAGCGTAGGACCTCCCGGCCGCTCTGGAAACACCATATATTTT. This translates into CASSVGPPGRSGNTIYF.

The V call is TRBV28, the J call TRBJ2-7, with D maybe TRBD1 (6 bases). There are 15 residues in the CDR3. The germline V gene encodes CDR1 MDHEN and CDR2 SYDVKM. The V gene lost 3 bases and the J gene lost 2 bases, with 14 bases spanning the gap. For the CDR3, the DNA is TGTGCCAGCAGTTTCTTTGACAGGTTAGCCTACGAGCAGTACTTC. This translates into CASSFFDRLAYEQYF.

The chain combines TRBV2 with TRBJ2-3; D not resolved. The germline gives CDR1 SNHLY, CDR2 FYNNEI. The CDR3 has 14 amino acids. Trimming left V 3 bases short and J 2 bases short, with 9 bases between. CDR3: CASSDWVTTDTQYF. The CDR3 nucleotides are TGTGCCAGCAGTGATTGGGTCACCACAGATACGCAGTATTTT. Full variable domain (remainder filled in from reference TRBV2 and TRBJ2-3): EPEVTQTPSHQVTQMGQEVILRCVPISNHLYFYWYRQILGQKVEFLVSFYNNEISEKSEIFDDQFSVERPDGSNFTLKIRSTKLEDSAMYFCASSDWVTTDTQYFGPGTRLTVL.

CDR3: CASSLSTGGLDGNTIYF. DNA for the CDR3: TGCGCCAGCAGCCTGTCGACAGGGGGCTTGGATGGAAACACCATATATTTT. V gene TRBV5-1 combines with J gene TRBJ1-3, with 10 bases fitting TRBD1. Germline values: CDR1 SGHRS, CDR2 YFSETQ. CDR3 length equals 17 residues. The V gene end was trimmed by 4 bases and the J gene end by 3 bases; junction bases not matched to a gene: 10.

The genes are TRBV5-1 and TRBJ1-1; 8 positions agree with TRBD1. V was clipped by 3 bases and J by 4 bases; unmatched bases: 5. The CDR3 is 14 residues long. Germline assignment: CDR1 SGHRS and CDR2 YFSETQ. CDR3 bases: TGCGCCAGCAGCTCCCAGGGGGCGAGCACTGAAGCTTTCTTT. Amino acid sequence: CASSSQGASTEAFF.

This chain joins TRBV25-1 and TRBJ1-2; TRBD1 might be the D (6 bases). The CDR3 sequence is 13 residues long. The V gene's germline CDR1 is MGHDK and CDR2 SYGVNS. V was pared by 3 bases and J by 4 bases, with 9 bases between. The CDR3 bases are TGTGCCAGCAGTGAGGTGGACAGCTATGGCTACACCTTC. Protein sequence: CASSEVDSYGYTF.

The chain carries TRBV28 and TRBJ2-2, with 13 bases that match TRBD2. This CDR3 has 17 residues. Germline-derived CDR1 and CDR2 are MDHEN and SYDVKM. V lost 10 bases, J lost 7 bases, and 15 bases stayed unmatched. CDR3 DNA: TGTGCCACGCCCCGGACTAGCGGGAGAGGGGGAAGCGGGGAGCTGTTTTTT. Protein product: CATPRTSGRGGSGELFF.

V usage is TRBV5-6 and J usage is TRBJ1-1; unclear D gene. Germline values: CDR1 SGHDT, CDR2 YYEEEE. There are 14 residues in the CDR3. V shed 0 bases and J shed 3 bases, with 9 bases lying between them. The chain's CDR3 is CASSLEGTYTEAFF. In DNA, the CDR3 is TGTGCCAGCAGCTTGGAGGGCACCTACACTGAAGCTTTCTTT. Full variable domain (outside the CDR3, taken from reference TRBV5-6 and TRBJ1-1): DAGVTQSPTHLIKTRGQQVTLRCSPKSGHDTVSWYQQALGQGPQFIFQYYEEEERQRGNFPDRFSGHQFPNYSSELNVNALLLGDSALYLCASSLEGTYTEAFFGQGTRLTVV.

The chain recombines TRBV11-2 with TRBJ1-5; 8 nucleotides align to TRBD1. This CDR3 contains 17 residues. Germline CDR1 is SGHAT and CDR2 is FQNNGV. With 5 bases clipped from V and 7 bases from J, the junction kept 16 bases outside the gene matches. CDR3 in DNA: TGTGCCAGCAGCCCGCCCGGCGGACAGGGAAGGTTGCAGCCCCAGCATTTT. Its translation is CASSPPGGQGRLQPQHF. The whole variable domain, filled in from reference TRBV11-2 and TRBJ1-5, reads EAGVAQSPRYKIIEKRQSVAFWCNPISGHATLYWYQQILGQGPKLLIQFQNNGVVDDSQLPKDRFSAERLKGVDSTLKIQPAKLEDSAVYLCASSPPGGQGRLQPQHFGDGTRLSIL.

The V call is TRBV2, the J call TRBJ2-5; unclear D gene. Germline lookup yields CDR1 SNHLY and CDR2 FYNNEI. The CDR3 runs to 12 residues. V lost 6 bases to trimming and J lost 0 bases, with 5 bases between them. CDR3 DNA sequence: TGTGCCAGCAGGATATACCAAGAGACCCAGTACTTC. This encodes CASRIYQETQYF. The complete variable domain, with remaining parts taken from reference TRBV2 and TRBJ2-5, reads EPEVTQTPSHQVTQMGQEVILRCVPISNHLYFYWYRQILGQKVEFLVSFYNNEISEKSEIFDDQFSVERPDGSNFTLKIRSTKLEDSAMYFCASRIYQETQYFGPGTRLLVL.

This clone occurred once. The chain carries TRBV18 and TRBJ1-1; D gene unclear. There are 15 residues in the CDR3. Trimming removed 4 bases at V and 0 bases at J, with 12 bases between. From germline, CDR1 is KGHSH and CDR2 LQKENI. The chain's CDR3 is CASSRYADMNTEAFF. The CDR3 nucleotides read TGTGCCAGCTCACGCTATGCTGACATGAACACTGAAGCTTTCTTT. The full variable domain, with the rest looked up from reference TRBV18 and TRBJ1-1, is NAGVMQNPRHLVRRRGQEARLRCSPMKGHSHVYWYRQLPEEGLKFMVYLQKENIIDESGMPKERFSAEFPKEGPSILRIQQVVRGDSAAYFCASSRYADMNTEAFFGQGTRLTVV.

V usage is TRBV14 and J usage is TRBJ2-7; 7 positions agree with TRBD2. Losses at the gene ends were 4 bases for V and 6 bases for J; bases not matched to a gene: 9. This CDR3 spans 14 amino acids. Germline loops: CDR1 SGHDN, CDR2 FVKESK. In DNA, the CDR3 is TGTGCCAGCAGCCGCGGGAAGGGGAGGGGCGAGCAGTACTTC. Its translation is CASSRGKGRGEQYF.

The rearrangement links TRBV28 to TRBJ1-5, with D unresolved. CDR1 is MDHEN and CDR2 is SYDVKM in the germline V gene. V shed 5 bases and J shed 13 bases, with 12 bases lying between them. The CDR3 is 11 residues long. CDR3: CASSLRVGQHF. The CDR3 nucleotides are TGTGCCAGCAGTCTTCGCGTCGGGCAGCATTTT.

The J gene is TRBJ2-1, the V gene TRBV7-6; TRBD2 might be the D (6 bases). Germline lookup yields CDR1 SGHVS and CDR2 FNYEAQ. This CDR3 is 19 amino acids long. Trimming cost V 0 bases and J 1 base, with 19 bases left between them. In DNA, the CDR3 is TGTGCCAGCAGCTTAGCGCGTCCCCTCCTAGCGACTTCCTACAATGAGCAGTTCTTC. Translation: CASSLARPLLATSYNEQFF. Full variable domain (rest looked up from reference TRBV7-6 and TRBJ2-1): GAGVSQSPRYKVTKRGQDVALRCDPISGHVSLYWYRQALGQGPEFLTYFNYEAQQDKSGLPNDRFSAERPEGSISTLTIQRTEQRDSAMYRCASSLARPLLATSYNEQFFGPGTRLTVL.

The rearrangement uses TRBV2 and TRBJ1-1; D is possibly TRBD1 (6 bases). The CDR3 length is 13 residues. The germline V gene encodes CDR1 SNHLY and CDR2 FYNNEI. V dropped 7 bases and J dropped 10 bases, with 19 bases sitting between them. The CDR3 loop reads CASTPGGARGAFF. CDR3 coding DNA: TGTGCCAGCACCCCCGGGGGGGCGAGGGGAGCTTTCTTT.

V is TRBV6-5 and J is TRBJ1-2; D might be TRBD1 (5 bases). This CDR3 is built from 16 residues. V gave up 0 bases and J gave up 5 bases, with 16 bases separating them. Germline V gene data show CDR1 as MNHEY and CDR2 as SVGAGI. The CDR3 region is CASSYSTGDGKYGYTF. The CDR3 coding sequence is TGTGCCAGCAGTTACTCGACCGGGGACGGAAAATATGGCTACACCTTC.

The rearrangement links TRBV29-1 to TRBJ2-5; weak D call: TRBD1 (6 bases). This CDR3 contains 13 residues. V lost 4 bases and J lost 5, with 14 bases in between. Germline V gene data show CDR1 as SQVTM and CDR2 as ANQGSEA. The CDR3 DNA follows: TGCAGCGTTGGGGCAGGGGCATGGGAGACCCAGTACTTC. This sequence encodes CSVGAGAWETQYF.

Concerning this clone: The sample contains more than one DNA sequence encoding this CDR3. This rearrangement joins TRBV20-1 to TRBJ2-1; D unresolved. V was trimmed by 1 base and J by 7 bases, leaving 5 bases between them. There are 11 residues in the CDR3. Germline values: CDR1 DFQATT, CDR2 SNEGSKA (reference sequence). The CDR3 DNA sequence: TGCAGTGCTAGAGTTGTTAATGAGCAGTTCTTC. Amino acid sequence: CSARVVNEQFF.

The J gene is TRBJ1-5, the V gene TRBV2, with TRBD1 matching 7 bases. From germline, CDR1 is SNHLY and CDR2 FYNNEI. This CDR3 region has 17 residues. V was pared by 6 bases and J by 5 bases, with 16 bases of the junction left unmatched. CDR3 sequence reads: CASSATGKDRPYQPQHF. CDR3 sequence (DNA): TGTGCCAGCAGCGCGACAGGGAAAGATCGACCATATCAGCCCCAGCATTTT. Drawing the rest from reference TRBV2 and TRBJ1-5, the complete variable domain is EPEVTQTPSHQVTQMGQEVILRCVPISNHLYFYWYRQILGQKVEFLVSFYNNEISEKSEIFDDQFSVERPDGSNFTLKIRSTKLEDSAMYFCASSATGKDRPYQPQHFGDGTRLSIL.

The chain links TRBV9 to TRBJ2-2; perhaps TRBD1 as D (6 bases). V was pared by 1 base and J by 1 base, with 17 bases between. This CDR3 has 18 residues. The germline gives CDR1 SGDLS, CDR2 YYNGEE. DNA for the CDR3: TGTGCCAGCAGCGTAAGACAGGTTAGGACTTTGAACACCGGGGAGCTGTTTTTT. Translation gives CASSVRQVRTLNTGELFF.

The CDR3 DNA sequence: TGTGCCAGCAGCTTCTTGAACGGTCCTAGCTCCTACGAGCAGTACTTC. It translates to CASSFLNGPSSYEQYF. The genes are TRBV5-5 and TRBJ2-7; unclear D gene. The germline gives CDR1 SGHKS, CDR2 YYEKEE (reference sequence). The CDR3 totals 16 residues. Trimming cost V 2 bases and J 0 bases, with 15 bases left between them. The variable domain in full, completed from reference TRBV5-5 and TRBJ2-7, reads DAGVTQSPTHLIKTRGQQVTLRCSPISGHKSVSWYQQVLGQGPQFIFQYYEKEERGRGNFPDRFSARQFPNYSSELNVNALLLGDSALYLCASSFLNGPSSYEQYFGPGTRLTVT.

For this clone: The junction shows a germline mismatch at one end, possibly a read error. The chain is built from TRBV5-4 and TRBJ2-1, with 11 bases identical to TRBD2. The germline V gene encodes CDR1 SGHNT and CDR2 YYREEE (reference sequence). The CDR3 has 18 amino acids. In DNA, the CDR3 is TGTGCCAGCAGGGCGGATTTCGAGTTAGCGGGAGGGTACACTGAGCAGTTCTTC. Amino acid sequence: CASRADFELAGGYTEQFF.